This TCR beta chain was sequenced for a study of radiation and T cells in renal cell carcinoma. Overall study results and limits: From baseline, blood top tumor clonotypes peaked at 2 weeks post-radiation.

This clone was detected only once. Its antigen is currently unknown. V lost 9 bases and J lost 7, with 16 bases in between. The CDR3 runs to 13 residues. Libraries were prepared by immunoSEQ multiplex PCR; TCRdb keeps only in-frame clonotypes and omits some of them. The sample shows 130,000 to 150,000 clones, 65% to 90% of them seen only once. Time point: blood 4 weeks post-SBRT, at nephrectomy. Documented treatment: 15 Gy SBRT to primary tumor, nephrectomy 4 weeks later. Nephrectomy followed 15 Gy stereotactic body radiation by 4 weeks. Serial blood draws occurred at baseline and 2 and 4 weeks post-SBRT.

The chain combines TRBV23-1 with TRBJ1-5; D uncertain. TRBV23-1 is treated as an ORF (open reading frame) with a function not yet certain. This receptor was obtained from a woman in her 50s with renal cell carcinoma. Specimen: blood, collected from a patient whose treatment included radiotherapy and nephrectomy. CDR3 residues: CASKSGIRQPQHF. The CDR3 bases are TGCGCCAGTAAGTCGGGGATTCGACAGCCCCAGCATTTT.